Described below is a single T cell receptor (beta chain) sequence and its context. In TCRdb, the 5' RACE reads were re-called with MiXCR into one record per CDR3 protein. The sample carries approximately 60,000 distinct CDR3 sequences, 28% recorded once. This sequence was found in a female donor with breast cancer. The material sequenced was tumor-infiltrating memory CD4+ T cells sorted from the breast tumor. The sample's subset: memory CD4+ T cells, CD4+CD45RO+CD25-.

For the CDR3, the DNA is TGTGCCAGCAGCTTAGGACAGGGGATCTACGAGCAGTACTTC. It translates to CASSLGQGIYEQYF. This rearrangement joins TRBV7-9 to TRBJ2-7; TRBD1 agrees at 8 bases. The germline CDR1 and CDR2 sequences are SEHNR and FQNEAQ (reference sequence). V lost 1 base to trimming and J lost 3 bases; unmatched junction nucleotides: 2. This CDR3 region has 14 residues.